This is a list of T cell receptor beta chains from one sample in a study of cytomegalovirus exposure and HLA in healthy donors. Profiled with immunoSEQ multiplex PCR; TCRdb holds only in-frame clones, not every one. The sample comprises about 120,000 clones, about 83% of which are singletons, and less than 3% rests with the top ten. The sample consisted of PBMCs. These receptors all stem from a woman in her forties in good health and CMV-seropositive. Each CDR3 is given with its conserved first and last residue. A D gene is named only where the DNA matches it firmly. A clone size is listed for some rows: how often the clone was seen (once, few, many), or a class if it is expanded.

J gene | D gene | V gene | clone size | CDR3 protein | CDR3 DNA
TRBJ2-7 | NA | TRBV6-5 | few | CASSYSWGERSYEQYF | TGTGCCAGCAGTTACTCGTGGGGGGAGCGCTCCTACGAGCAGTACTTC
TRBJ1-6 | TRBD1 | TRBV5-5 | medium-sized | CASSLARDSKNSPLHF | TGTGCCAGCAGCTTAGCCCGGGACAGTAAGAATTCACCCCTCCACTTT
TRBJ2-1 | TRBD1 | TRBV7-6 | NA | CASSLNTPGQGVDEQFF | TGTGCCAGCAGCTTAAACACTCCGGGACAGGGGGTGGATGAGCAGTTCTTC
TRBJ2-7 | NA | TRBV7-8 | few | CASSGKSRLASTYEQYF | TGTGCCAGCAGCGGTAAATCCCGGCTAGCGTCTACGTACGAGCAGTACTTC
TRBJ1-5 | NA | TRBV16 | NA | CASSLHGGNQPQHF | TGTGCCAGCAGCCTCCACGGCGGGAATCAGCCCCAGCATTTT
TRBJ2-7 | NA | TRBV9 | NA | CASSAGEGGVYEQYF | TGTGCCAGCAGCGCAGGCGAGGGCGGGGTATACGAGCAGTACTTC
TRBJ1-2 | NA | TRBV30 | NA | CACLTGAANYGYTF | TGTGCCTGCCTCACAGGCGCCGCTAACTATGGCTACACCTTC
TRBJ1-1 | NA | TRBV4-1 | few | CASSQALVGGTEAFF | TGCGCCAGCAGCCAAGCACTCGTAGGGGGCACTGAAGCTTTCTTT
TRBJ2-2 | NA | TRBV5-1 | NA | CASSFPTSGNTGELFF | TGCGCCAGCAGCTTCCCGACTAGTGGGAACACCGGGGAGCTGTTTTTT
TRBJ1-1 | NA | TRBV5-1 | NA | CASSFRAGTTSNTEAFF | TGCGCCAGCAGCTTCCGGGCCGGGACAACCTCGAACACTGAAGCTTTCTTT
TRBJ2-5 | NA | TRBV7-2 | NA | CASSSSTLETQYF | TGTGCCAGCAGCTCATCTACCCTAGAGACCCAGTACTTC
TRBJ2-1 | NA | TRBV20-1 | few | CSARGAPEQFF | TGCAGTGCTAGGGGGGCGCCTGAGCAGTTCTTC
TRBJ2-5 | TRBD1 | TRBV19 | NA | CASSIARGPRETQYF | TGTGCCAGTAGTATAGCCAGGGGGCCAAGGGAGACCCAGTACTTC
TRBJ2-2 | NA | TRBV27 | NA | CASRTTGTNTGELFF | TGTGCCAGCAGGACGACCGGGACGAACACCGGGGAGCTGTTTTTT
TRBJ2-3 | NA | TRBV2 | NA | CASSELFDTQYF | TGTGCCAGCAGTGAACTATTCGATACGCAGTATTTT
TRBJ2-7 | NA | TRBV13 | NA | CASSLRDSEAYEQYF | TGTGCCAGCAGCCTCCGGGACTCCGAAGCCTACGAGCAGTACTTC
TRBJ1-5 | NA | TRBV30 | once | CAYTTALNQPQHF | TGTGCCTATACGACTGCACTCAATCAGCCCCAGCATTTT
TRBJ1-6 | NA | TRBV30 | NA | CAWYGGHTNSPLHF | TGTGCCTGGTATGGGGGACATACCAATTCACCCCTCCACTTT
TRBJ2-5 | TRBD2 | TRBV4-1 | NA | CASSLRVSSGFNQETQYF | TGCGCCAGCAGCCTTCGAGTGTCTAGCGGATTCAATCAAGAGACCCAGTACTTC
TRBJ2-7 | NA | TRBV5-5 | NA | CASSLTAGMTYEQYF | TGTGCCAGCAGCTTGACGGCAGGGATGACCTACGAGCAGTACTTC
TRBJ1-2 | NA | TRBV2 | NA | CASSNLQGADGYTF | TGTGCCAGCAGTAACTTACAGGGAGCGGATGGCTACACCTTC
TRBJ2-7 | NA | TRBV11-3 | NA | CASSTQGDPKEQYF | TGTGCCAGCAGCACACAGGGAGACCCTAAGGAGCAGTACTTC
TRBJ1-2 | TRBD1 | TRBV7-9 | NA | CASRTGLVDGYTF | TGTGCCAGCAGGACAGGGCTAGTGGATGGCTACACCTTC
TRBJ2-2 | TRBD2 | TRBV10-2 | NA | CASRGTSGGANTGELFF | TGCGCCAGCAGGGGGACTAGCGGGGGGGCGAACACCGGGGAGCTGTTTTTT
TRBJ1-1 | TRBD1 | TRBV27 | NA | CASSLQGGRNTEAFF | TGTGCCAGCAGTCTCCAGGGGGGACGGAACACTGAAGCTTTCTTT
TRBJ1-5 | NA | TRBV4-2 | NA | CASSPQRGAQPQHF | TGTGCCAGCAGCCCTCAACGGGGGGCTCAGCCCCAGCATTTT
TRBJ1-1 | NA | TRBV4-1 | NA | CASSLDTEAFF | TGCGCCAGCAGCCTCGACACTGAAGCTTTCTTT
TRBJ2-1 | TRBD2 | TRBV5-6 | NA | CASSGGLAGYNEQFF | TGTGCCAGCAGCGGCGGACTAGCGGGGTACAATGAGCAGTTCTTC
TRBJ2-5 | TRBD1 | TRBV9 | NA | CASSARTGETQYF | TGTGCCAGCAGCGCCCGGACAGGCGAGACCCAGTACTTC
TRBJ1-4 | NA | TRBV10-2 | few | CASSVTGGAANEKLFF | TGCGCCAGCAGTGTGACGGGGGGGGCGGCTAATGAAAAACTGTTTTTT
TRBJ2-7 | NA | TRBV7-9 | NA | CASSLGWLGVGEQYF | TGTGCCAGCAGCTTAGGGTGGCTAGGGGTTGGCGAGCAGTACTTC
TRBJ1-5 | NA | TRBV10-3 | once | CAISESELAGQPQHF | TGTGCCATCAGTGAGTCGGAGCTGGCCGGGCAGCCCCAGCATTTT
TRBJ2-7 | TRBD2 | TRBV4-2 | NA | CASSPGGAGVEQYF | TGTGCCAGCAGCCCCGGGGGAGCGGGGGTAGAGCAGTACTTC
TRBJ2-7 | NA | TRBV7-9 | NA | CASSLAGRTYEQYF | TGTGCCAGCAGCTTAGCGGGCCGAACCTACGAGCAGTACTTC
TRBJ1-5 | NA | TRBV21-1 | few | CASSKEGNQPQHF | TGTGCCAGCAGCAAAGAGGGGAATCAGCCCCAGCATTTT
TRBJ1-3 | NA | TRBV19 | NA | CASSGQLSGNTIYF | TGTGCCAGTAGTGGACAGCTCTCTGGAAACACCATATATTTT
TRBJ2-3 | NA | TRBV7-9 | NA | CASSFTGRFADTQYF | TGTGCCAGCAGCTTCACAGGGAGATTCGCAGATACGCAGTATTTT
TRBJ2-2 | NA | TRBV9 | NA | CASSPGRKPGELFF | TGTGCCAGCAGCCCAGGAAGAAAACCTGGGGAGCTGTTTTTT
TRBJ2-7 | TRBD2 | TRBV5-4 | NA | CASSLELAVSYEQYF | TGTGCCAGCAGCTTGGAACTAGCGGTCTCCTACGAGCAGTACTTC
TRBJ2-3 | NA | TRBV19 | few | CASTRLVGSTDTQYF | TGTGCCAGTACCCGACTAGTAGGTTCCACCGATACGCAGTATTTT
TRBJ2-1 | NA | TRBV7-2 | NA | CASRATGSFNNEQFF | TGTGCCAGCAGGGCTACAGGGTCATTCAACAATGAGCAGTTCTTC
TRBJ2-7 | NA | TRBV5-1 | NA | CASSLEAGTYFYEQYF | TGCGCCAGCAGCTTGGAGGCAGGGACTTATTTCTACGAGCAGTACTTC
TRBJ2-7 | NA | TRBV5-5 | NA | CASSLALRDYEQYF | TGTGCCAGCAGCTTGGCCTTACGAGACTACGAGCAGTACTTC
TRBJ2-7 | NA | TRBV6-1 | NA | CATIQGGISYEQYF | TGTGCCACCATACAGGGAGGGATATCCTACGAGCAGTACTTC
TRBJ1-2 | NA | TRBV19 | NA | CASSIGGLNGYTF | TGTGCCAGTAGTATCGGCGGGTTAAATGGCTACACCTTC
TRBJ1-3 | NA | TRBV6-1 | NA | CASSEGGRAGNTIYF | TGTGCCAGCAGTGAGGGTGGCAGGGCTGGAAACACCATATATTTT
TRBJ1-3 | NA | TRBV10-3 | NA | CAISEGFSSGNTIYF | TGTGCCATCAGTGAGGGCTTCAGCTCTGGAAACACCATATATTTT
TRBJ2-1 | NA | TRBV11-1 | NA | CASSLGQNNEQFF | TGTGCCAGCAGCTTAGGGCAGAACAATGAGCAGTTCTTC
TRBJ2-1 | TRBD2 | TRBV25-1 | few | CASSEFREAQFF | TGTGCCAGCAGTGAATTTCGGGAGGCGCAGTTCTTC
TRBJ2-3 | TRBD1 | TRBV7-9 | once | CASSPGQGRTDTQYF | TGTGCCAGCAGCCCCGGACAGGGGCGGACAGATACGCAGTATTTT
TRBJ1-4 | NA | TRBV5-1 | few | CASSFGQLNEKLFF | TGCGCCAGCAGCTTTGGACAGCTTAATGAAAAACTGTTTTTT